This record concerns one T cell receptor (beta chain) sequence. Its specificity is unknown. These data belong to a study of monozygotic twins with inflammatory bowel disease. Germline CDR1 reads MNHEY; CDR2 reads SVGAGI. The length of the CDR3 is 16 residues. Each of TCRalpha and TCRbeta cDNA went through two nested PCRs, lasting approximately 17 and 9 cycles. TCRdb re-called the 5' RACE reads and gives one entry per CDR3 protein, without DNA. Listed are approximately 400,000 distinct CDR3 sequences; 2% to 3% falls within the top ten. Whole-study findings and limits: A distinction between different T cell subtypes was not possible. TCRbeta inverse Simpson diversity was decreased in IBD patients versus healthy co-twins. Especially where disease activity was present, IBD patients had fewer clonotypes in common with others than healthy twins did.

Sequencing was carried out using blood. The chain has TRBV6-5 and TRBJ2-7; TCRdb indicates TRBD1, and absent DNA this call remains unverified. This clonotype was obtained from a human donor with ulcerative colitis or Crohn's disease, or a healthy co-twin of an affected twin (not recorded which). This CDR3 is CASSYSGAGLAYEQYF.